Below are 14 T cell receptor beta chains sequenced from a single sample in a study of shared clonotypes between healthy human individuals. TCRdb's table, derived via immunoSEQ multiplex PCR, lists solely in-frame clones and lacks some. The repertoire includes more than 2 million clones, around 95% of them detected once, and roughly 0.13% sits in the top ten. Source material: naive CD4+ T cells sorted from blood. Noted subset: CD45RA+ positively selected. Receptors originate from a man between 18 and 35 years old in good health.

Note on this clone: This sample also contains other DNA sequences that code for the same CDR3. The gene calls are TRBV5-1 and TRBJ2-3; 10 positions match TRBD2. J gave up 1 base and V 4 bases, and 0 bases lay outside the gene matches. This CDR3 region has 14 residues. Germline V gene data show CDR1 as SGHRS and CDR2 as YFSETQ. Here the CDR3 reads CASSLAGGTDTQYF. For the CDR3, the DNA is TGCGCCAGCAGCCTAGCGGGGGGCACAGATACGCAGTATTTT.

This sequence joins TRBV7-2 and TRBJ1-6; a possible D gene is TRBD1 (5 bases). CDR1 and CDR2 from the germline V gene are SGHTA and FQGNSA. This CDR3 is 15 amino acids long. The V gene lost 5 bases and the J gene lost 10 bases, with 18 bases spanning the gap. CDR3 in amino acids: CASSDRDLGRSPLHF. The DNA for the CDR3 is TGTGCCAGCAGCGACCGGGACCTCGGAAGGTCACCCCTCCACTTT.

The chain uses TRBV5-1 and TRBJ2-7, with 10 bases matching TRBD1. CDR1 and CDR2 (germline): SGHRS, YFSETQ. The J segment lost 2 bases and the V segment lost 5 bases, leaving 1 base of the junction unmatched. The CDR3 spans 13 residues. As DNA, the CDR3 is TGCGCCAGCAGTGGGACAGGGGCCTACGAGCAGTACTTC. Its protein product is CASSGTGAYEQYF. Using reference TRBV5-1 and TRBJ2-7 for the parts outside the CDR3, the full variable domain is KAGVTQTPRYLIKTRGQQVTLSCSPISGHRSVSWYQQTPGQGLQFLFEYFSETQRNKGNFPGRFSGRQFSNSRSEMNVSTLELGDSALYLCASSGTGAYEQYFGPGTRLTVT.

This chain uses TRBV25-1 with TRBJ1-4; 8 positions match TRBD1. This CDR3 has 16 amino acids. Losses at the gene ends were 5 bases for V and 5 bases for J; bases not matched to a gene: 10. Germline CDR1 is MGHDK and CDR2 is SYGVNS. The CDR3 sequence: CASSRSYRGKNEKLFF. The CDR3 region has the DNA TGTGCCAGCAGTCGATCCTACAGGGGGAAAAATGAAAAACTGTTTTTT.

V is TRBV28 and J is TRBJ1-1; 8 bases map to TRBD1. This CDR3 has 13 amino acids. Germline V lookup: CDR1 MDHEN, CDR2 SYDVKM. The V and J ends lost 5 bases and 9 bases, in that order; junction bases with no gene match: 8. The CDR3 DNA is TGTGCCAGCAGTCCCCAGGGGGCGTTTAAAGCTTTCTTT. This gives the protein CASSPQGAFKAFF.

The rearrangement joins TRBV4-1 to TRBJ2-1; 11 bases match TRBD2. This CDR3 contains 20 residues. In germline, CDR1 is MGHRA, CDR2 YSYEKL. V shed 3 bases, J shed 0 bases, and the junction held 13 bases outside the gene matches. The CDR3 DNA reads as TGCGCCAGCAGCCATAACTCCGGGACTAGCGGACTGAGCTCCTACAATGAGCAGTTCTTC. Translating it yields CASSHNSGTSGLSSYNEQFF.

The chain carries TRBV28 and TRBJ2-7; D is possibly TRBD1 (6 bases). Germline V lookup: CDR1 MDHEN, CDR2 SYDVKM. The CDR3 runs 12 residues. V was trimmed by 6 bases and J by 6 bases, leaving 12 bases between them. CDR3 nucleotide sequence: TGTGCCAGCAGCGCCCGGACAGTCGAGCAGTACTTC. This sequence encodes CASSARTVEQYF.

The chain has TRBV7-2 and TRBJ2-7; D is ambiguous. CDR3 length equals 11 residues. Germline V lookup: CDR1 SGHTA, CDR2 FQGNSA. V lost 5 bases to trimming and J lost 7 bases, with 9 bases between them. Here the CDR3 reads CASSVRGEQYF. DNA for the CDR3: TGTGCCAGCAGCGTCAGAGGAGAGCAGTACTTC.

As concerns this clone: Other nucleotide sequences in the sample specify the same CDR3. V is TRBV5-1 and J is TRBJ2-2, with 7 bases lining up with TRBD2. The CDR3 totals 15 residues. V was pared by 0 bases and J by 5 bases, with 4 bases of the junction left unmatched. Looked up from germline, CDR1 is SGHRS and CDR2 is YFSETQ. The CDR3, as DNA: TGCGCCAGCAGCTTGGCGGGAGCGGGGACCGGGGAGCTGTTTTTT. It is translated as CASSLAGAGTGELFF.

The rearrangement uses TRBV7-8 and TRBJ1-6; 9 nucleotides align to TRBD1. This CDR3 is built from 15 residues. Germline V gene sequence: CDR1 SGHVS, CDR2 FQNEAQ. Trimming took 5 bases from V and 5 from J; bases not matched to a gene: 4. CDR3 loop: CASSVGTGHNSPLHF. The CDR3 region has the DNA TGTGCCAGCAGCGTCGGGACAGGGCATAATTCACCCCTCCACTTT.

With respect to this clone: This CDR3 is also generated by other DNA sequences in the sample. The rearrangement uses TRBV11-2 and TRBJ1-1; D gene unclear. Between the trimmed V and J ends, which lost 1 base and 1 base, there was a span of 4 bases. This CDR3 has 13 amino acids. CDR1 and CDR2 (germline): SGHAT, FQNNGV. CDR3 amino acids: CASSLVPNTEAFF. The DNA for the CDR3 is TGTGCCAGCAGCTTAGTACCGAACACTGAAGCTTTCTTT.

Remarks on this clone: Other DNA sequences of this sample code for an identical CDR3. The chain employs TRBV5-6 and TRBJ2-7; D not resolved. Looked up from germline, CDR1 is SGHDT and CDR2 is YYEEEE. This CDR3 comprises 12 residues. V shed 0 bases and J shed 2 bases, with 3 bases lying between them. The CDR3 sequence is CASSLGTYEQYF. CDR3 nucleotide sequence: TGTGCCAGCAGCTTGGGAACCTACGAGCAGTACTTC.

The chain combines TRBV6-1 with TRBJ2-7; 8 bases line up with TRBD1. J lost 3 bases, V lost 8 bases, and 12 bases had no gene match. Germline-derived CDR1 and CDR2 are MNHNS and SASEGT. The CDR3 consists of 15 residues. The CDR3 here is CASRYDRGPLYEQYF. In nucleotides, the CDR3 is TGTGCCAGCCGGTACGACAGGGGCCCCCTCTACGAGCAGTACTTC.

This clone has only one observation. The CDR3 protein is CASSFLRQGIGETQYF. DNA of the CDR3: TGTGCCAGCAGTTTCCTCCGACAGGGGATAGGGGAGACCCAGTACTTC. This chain uses TRBV28 with TRBJ2-5; TRBD1 matches 8 bases. CDR3 length: 16 residues. The trim removed 3 bases at V and 5 bases at J, leaving 11 bases unmatched. Germline-derived CDR1 and CDR2 are MDHEN and SYDVKM.